This T cell receptor (beta chain) comes out of a study of Ad26.COV2.S vaccination and SARS-CoV-2 variants. Clones were sequenced by immunoSEQ multiplex PCR, and TCRdb holds only the in-frame ones, with some missing. The table shows hundreds of thousands of clones, with approximately 90% occurring only once. This CDR3 is 15 amino acids long. Germline V gene lookup returns CDR1 MNHEY and CDR2 SVGAGI. V was pared by 8 bases and J by 4 bases, with 11 bases of the junction left unmatched. V usage is TRBV6-5 and J usage is TRBJ2-5, with TRBD2 matching 9 bases. Material: peripheral blood, obtained after recovery from COVID-19. The receptor was derived from a human donor who had recovered from COVID-19. The CDR3 is CASSQGLAGTETQYF. CDR3 coding DNA: TGTGCCAGCTCTCAAGGGCTAGCGGGGACAGAGACCCAGTACTTC.